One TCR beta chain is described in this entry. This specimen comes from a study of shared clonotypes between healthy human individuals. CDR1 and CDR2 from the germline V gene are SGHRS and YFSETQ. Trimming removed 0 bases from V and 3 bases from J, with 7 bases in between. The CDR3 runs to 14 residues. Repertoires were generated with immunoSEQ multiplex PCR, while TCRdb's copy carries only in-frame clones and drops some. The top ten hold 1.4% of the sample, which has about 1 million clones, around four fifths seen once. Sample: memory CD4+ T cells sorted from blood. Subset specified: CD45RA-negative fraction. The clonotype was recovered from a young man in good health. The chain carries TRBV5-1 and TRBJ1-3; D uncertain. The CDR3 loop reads CASSLVGFGNTIYF. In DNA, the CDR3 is TGCGCCAGCAGCTTGGTGGGGTTTGGAAACACCATATATTTT.